This TCR beta chain was observed in a study of read filtering for tumor transcriptome and immune sequencing. Turning to the study itself: The cohort had over 16 men and approximately 13 women aged roughly 45 to 90, mean around 63 years. Whole-transcriptome libraries were prepared after DNase treatment.

The germline gives CDR1 MNHEY, CDR2 SVGEGT. This CDR3 spans 13 amino acids. This clonotype was counted a single time. What it binds is not known. At one end the junction does not follow the germline gene, possibly because of a read error. Molecular barcoded adaptors covering alpha/delta and beta/gamma chains were used on 400 ng RNA. TCRdb recomputed calls from the reads with MiXCR, one row per CDR3 protein. The sample lists about 58,000 distinct CDR3 sequences; around 12% were seen once. Study observations and caveats: Roughly 80% of IR-seq clonotypes had one read, totaling around 3.4% of reads; RNA-seq: around 70% and 40%. Sorted CD138-negative bone marrow cells were not purified T cells.

Sequencing was carried out using a population of CD138-negative cells sorted from bone marrow. The V call is TRBV6-2 or TRBV6-3, the J call TRBJ1-2; no firm D call. The TCR was taken from a donor at least 40 years old with multiple myeloma. In nucleotides, the CDR3 is TGTGCCAGCAGTGTACAAGCTAACCATGGCTACACCTTC. The encoded protein is CASSVQANHGYTF.